These 14 T cell receptor beta chains originate from one sample sequenced in a study of T cell repertoires in cytomegalovirus infection. TCRdb itself ran the reads through MiXCR, one entry per CDR3 protein. The data contain about 920,000 distinct CDR3 sequences, 30% to 40% of them singletons. For these receptors, no antigen is known. The sample here was cultured CD8+ T cells from PBMCs, taken from culture after CMV antigen stimulation. These receptors all stem from a human donor in good health (CMV status not recorded). Some clones in this sample may be carry-over from other donors' samples.

V usage is TRBV6-4 and J usage is TRBJ2-2, with 7 bases identical to TRBD1. Germline loops: CDR1 MRHNA, CDR2 SNTAGT. The ends lost 5 bases at V and 4 bases at J; junction bases unmatched: 16. This CDR3 is 18 amino acids long. The CDR3 DNA is TGTGCCAGCAGTCTACCACCTGACAGGGCTAGTGTCACCGGGGAGCTGTTTTTT. Translated, it gives CASSLPPDRASVTGELFF.

V usage is TRBV6-6 and J usage is TRBJ2-5, with 13 bases that match TRBD2. Germline CDR1 is MNHNY and CDR2 is SVGAGI (reference sequence). V was clipped by 7 bases and J by 2 bases; unmatched bases: 7. The CDR3 contains 16 residues. The chain's CDR3 is CASIDRGLAGQETQYF. The CDR3 bases are TGTGCCAGCATCGACCGGGGACTAGCGGGACAAGAGACCCAGTACTTC.

This clonotype was counted many times. The chain is built from TRBV7-2 and TRBJ2-7; D tentatively fits TRBD1 or TRBD2 (5 bases each). CDR3 length: 14 residues. In germline, CDR1 is SGHTA, CDR2 FQGNSA. The ends were cut back, 6 bases at V and 3 bases at J, with 15 bases in the middle. CDR3 in amino acids: CASRTGTSHYEQYF. The CDR3 DNA reads TGTGCCAGCAGAACCGGGACGAGCCACTACGAGCAGTACTTC.

The chain combines TRBV15 with TRBJ2-3, with 7 bases identical to TRBD1. This CDR3 is built from 16 residues. From germline, CDR1 is LNHNV and CDR2 YYDKDF (reference sequence). After removal of 0 bases from V and 3 bases from J, the junction contained 6 bases not matched to a gene. CDR3 sequence reads: CATSRDGEQGTDTQYF. CDR3 sequence (DNA): TGTGCCACCAGCAGAGATGGGGAACAGGGGACAGATACGCAGTATTTT.

The rearrangement joins TRBV6-5 to TRBJ2-3; D unresolved. With 5 bases removed from V and 4 bases from J, the gap between germline ends came to 10 bases. Per the germline V gene, CDR1 is MNHEY and CDR2 is SVGAGI. CDR3 length equals 13 residues. The CDR3 loop is CASSRHIADTQYF. As DNA, the CDR3 is TGTGCCAGCAGTCGACACATCGCAGATACGCAGTATTTT.

This clonotype was recorded many times. The V and J genes are TRBV11-3 and TRBJ2-6; 9 bases are a match to TRBD1. With V trimmed by 5 bases and J by 1 base, 9 bases remained unmatched. CDR3 length: 18 residues. From germline, CDR1 is SGHNT and CDR2 YENEEA. Written as DNA, the CDR3 is TGTGCCAGCAGCCCACGGACAGGGGACGGTTCTGGGGCCAACGTCCTGACTTTC. Its translation: CASSPRTGDGSGANVLTF.

The table lists this clonotype with a few counts. The chain uses TRBV7-9 and TRBJ1-1; 7 bases are shared with TRBD1. The length of the CDR3 is 15 residues. Germline-derived CDR1 and CDR2 are SEHNR and FQNEAQ (reference sequence). J gave up 3 bases and V 2 bases, and 6 bases lay outside the gene matches. CDR3 in amino acids: CASSLNRGGDTEAFF. CDR3 nucleotide sequence: TGTGCCAGCAGCTTAAACAGGGGTGGGGACACTGAAGCTTTCTTT.

This clonotype came up a few times. This chain connects TRBV5-4 to TRBJ1-1; D unresolved. The V end lost 3 bases, the J end lost 3 bases, and 9 bases lay between the germline ends. The CDR3 spans 13 residues. Germline V lookup: CDR1 SGHNT, CDR2 YYREEE (reference sequence). The CDR3 reads CASSSELDTEAFF. DNA for the CDR3: TGTGCCAGCAGCTCCGAATTGGACACTGAAGCTTTCTTT.

The chain combines TRBV7-6 with TRBJ1-6; 10 bases are a match to TRBD1. This CDR3 has 16 residues. The V gene's germline CDR1 is SGHVS and CDR2 FNYEAQ. V lost 5 bases, J lost 8 bases, and 9 bases stayed unmatched. As DNA, the CDR3 is TGTGCCAGCAGCCGAGACCCGGGACAGGGGTATTCACCCCTCCACTTT. Translated, it gives CASSRDPGQGYSPLHF.

This clonotype was picked up many times. The chain is built from TRBV7-2 and TRBJ1-6; tentatively, D is TRBD1 (5 bases). This CDR3 contains 17 residues. With 4 bases removed from V and 0 bases from J, the gap between germline ends came to 13 bases. Germline CDR1 and CDR2: SGHTA and FQGNSA. CDR3 DNA: TGTGCCAGCAGCTCCGGGACGACGAGCTCCTATAATTCACCCCTCCACTTT. Amino acids: CASSSGTTSSYNSPLHF.

There are a few counts of this clonotype. The gene calls are TRBV9 and TRBJ2-1; no reliable D call. The V end lost 0 bases, the J end lost 10 bases, and 5 bases lay between the germline ends. The CDR3 extends over 11 amino acids. From germline, CDR1 is SGDLS and CDR2 YYNGEE. CDR3 sequence reads: CASSVVGEQFF. DNA for the CDR3: TGTGCCAGCAGCGTAGTGGGGGAGCAGTTCTTC.

This clonotype has more than one count but fewer than ten. V is TRBV10-2 and J is TRBJ2-5, with 7 bases lining up with TRBD2. Trimming took 3 bases from V and 2 from J; bases not matched to a gene: 12. CDR1 and CDR2 (germline): WSHSY, SAAADI. There are 17 residues in the CDR3. CDR3 DNA sequence: TGCGCCAGCAGTGACGTTATACGGGGGGAAGTACAAGAGACCCAGTACTTC. Encoded protein: CASSDVIRGEVQETQYF.

This chain connects TRBV20-1 to TRBJ2-7, with D maybe TRBD1 (5 bases). CDR1 is DFQATT, CDR2 SNEGSKA, per germline (reference sequence). V was shortened by 2 bases and J by 0 bases, with 11 bases between the two germline ends. The CDR3 extends over 14 amino acids. DNA for the CDR3: TGCAGTGCTAGACCGGACAAAAACTCCTACGAGCAGTACTTC. Amino acids: CSARPDKNSYEQYF.

This clonotype was observed a few times. The gene calls are TRBV28 and TRBJ1-6, with 8 bases lining up with TRBD1. There are 15 residues in the CDR3. CDR1 and CDR2 (germline): MDHEN, SYDVKM. Trimming at V came to 6 bases and at J to 6 bases, leaving 7 bases not matched to a gene. Here the CDR3 DNA reads TGTGCCAGCAGCCGGGACAGGCAGGTTAATTCACCCCTCCACTTT. This codes for CASSRDRQVNSPLHF.